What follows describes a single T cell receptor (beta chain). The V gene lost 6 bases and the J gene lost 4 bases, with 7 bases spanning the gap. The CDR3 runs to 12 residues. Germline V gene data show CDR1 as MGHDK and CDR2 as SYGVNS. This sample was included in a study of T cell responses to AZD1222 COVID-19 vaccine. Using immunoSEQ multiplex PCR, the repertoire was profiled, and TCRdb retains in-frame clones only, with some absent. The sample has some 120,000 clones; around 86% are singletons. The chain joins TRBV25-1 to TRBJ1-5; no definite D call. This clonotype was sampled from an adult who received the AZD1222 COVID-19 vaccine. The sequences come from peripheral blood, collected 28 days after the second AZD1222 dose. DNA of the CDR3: TGTGCCAGCAGGACGGGTAATCAGCCCCAGCATTTT. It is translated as CASRTGNQPQHF.